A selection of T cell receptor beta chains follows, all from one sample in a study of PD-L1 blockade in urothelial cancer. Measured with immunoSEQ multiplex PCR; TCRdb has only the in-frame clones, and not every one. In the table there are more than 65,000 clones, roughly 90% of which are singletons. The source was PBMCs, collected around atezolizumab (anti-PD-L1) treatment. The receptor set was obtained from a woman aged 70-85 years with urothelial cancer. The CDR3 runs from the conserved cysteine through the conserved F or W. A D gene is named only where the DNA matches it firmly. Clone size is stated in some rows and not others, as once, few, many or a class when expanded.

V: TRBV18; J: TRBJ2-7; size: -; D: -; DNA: TGTGCCAGCTCACCTCAGGTTACTCGCCACGAGCAGTACTTC; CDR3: CASSPQVTRHEQYF
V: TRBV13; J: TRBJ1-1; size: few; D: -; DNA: TGTGCCAGCAGCTTACCCTCTGCCGCAGGGATGAACACTGAAGCTTTCTTT; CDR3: CASSLPSAAGMNTEAFF
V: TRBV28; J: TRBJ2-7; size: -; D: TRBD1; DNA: TGTGCCAGCAGTTTTGGCGGGACAGGGGTCTACGAGCAGTACTTC; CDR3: CASSFGGTGVYEQYF
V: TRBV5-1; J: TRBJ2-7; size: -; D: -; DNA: TGCGCCAGCAGCTTGGGGACAGACTTCTCCTACGAGCAGTACTTC; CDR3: CASSLGTDFSYEQYF
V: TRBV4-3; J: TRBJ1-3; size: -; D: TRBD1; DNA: TGCGCCAGCAGCCAAACACGGACAGGGGAGAACACCATATATTTT; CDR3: CASSQTRTGENTIYF
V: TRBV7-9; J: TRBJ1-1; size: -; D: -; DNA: TGTGCCAGCAGCTTAGATTCAGGGGCCGGCACTGAAGCTTTCTTT; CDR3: CASSLDSGAGTEAFF
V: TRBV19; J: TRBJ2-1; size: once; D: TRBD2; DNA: TGTGCCAGTAGTTCGACTAGCGGAAGCTACAATGAGCAGTTCTTC; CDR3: CASSSTSGSYNEQFF
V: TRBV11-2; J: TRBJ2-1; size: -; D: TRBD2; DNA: TGTGCCAGCAGCTTATGGCCCAGCGGGACGGGGGATGAGCAGTTCTTC; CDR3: CASSLWPSGTGDEQFF
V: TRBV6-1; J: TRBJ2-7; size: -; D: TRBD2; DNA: TGTGCCAGCAGTAAAACTAGCGGGAGAGTTCACGAGCAGTACTTC; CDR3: CASSKTSGRVHEQYF
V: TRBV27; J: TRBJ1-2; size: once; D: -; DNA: TGTGCCAGCAGTTTATCACGGGGGTCCATTGGCTACACCTTC; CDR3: CASSLSRGSIGYTF
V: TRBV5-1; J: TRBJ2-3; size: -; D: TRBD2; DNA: TGCGCCAGCAGCTTGGGGACGGGAGGGCGTGGAGATACGCAGTATTTT; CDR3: CASSLGTGGRGDTQYF
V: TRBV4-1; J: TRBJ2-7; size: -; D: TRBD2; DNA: TGCGCCAGCAGCCGACTTACGGGATTGAGCGGGAGCGATTCCTACGAGCAGTACTTC; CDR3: CASSRLTGLSGSDSYEQYF
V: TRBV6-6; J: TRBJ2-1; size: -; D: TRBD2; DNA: TGTGCCAGCAGTCTCCCGGGACTAGCGAATGAGCAGTTCTTC; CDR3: CASSLPGLANEQFF
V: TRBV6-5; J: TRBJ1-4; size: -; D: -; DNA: TGTGCCAGCACCGACGGGGGGGAAAAACTGTTTTTT; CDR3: CASTDGGEKLFF
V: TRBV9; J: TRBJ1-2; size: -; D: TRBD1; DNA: TGTGCCAGCAGCGTAGCTGGGGACAGGGTTATCGGCTACACCTTC; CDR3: CASSVAGDRVIGYTF
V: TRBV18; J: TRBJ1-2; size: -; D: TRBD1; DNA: TGTGCCAGCTCTGAGGGACAGAACTATGGCTACACCTTC; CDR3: CASSEGQNYGYTF
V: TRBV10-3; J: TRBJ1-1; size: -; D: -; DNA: TGTGCCATCAGTGTATCTTCTATCAGGGTAATGAACACTGAAGCTTTCTTT; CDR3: CAISVSSIRVMNTEAFF
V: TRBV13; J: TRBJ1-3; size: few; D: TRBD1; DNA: TGTGCCAGCGTCGACAGGGGCTCTGGAAACACCATATATTTT; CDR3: CASVDRGSGNTIYF
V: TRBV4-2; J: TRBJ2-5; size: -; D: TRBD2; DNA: TGTGCCAGCAGCCTCCTAGCGGCTTCTTTGGAGACCCAGTACTTC; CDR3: CASSLLAASLETQYF
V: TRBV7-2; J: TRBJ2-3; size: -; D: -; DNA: TGTGCCAGCAGCTTAGGTCCTGGAGGGAGAGATACGCAGTATTTT; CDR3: CASSLGPGGRDTQYF
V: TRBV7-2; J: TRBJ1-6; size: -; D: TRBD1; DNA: TGTGCCAGCAGCTTAGGGCGACAGGGAAGTTCACCCCTCCACTTT; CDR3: CASSLGRQGSSPLHF
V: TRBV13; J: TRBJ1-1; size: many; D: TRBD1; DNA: TGTGCCAGCAGCCCCAGGACAGGACTTGTCACTGAAGCTTTCTTT; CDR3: CASSPRTGLVTEAFF
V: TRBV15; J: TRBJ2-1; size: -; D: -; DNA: TGTGCCACCAGCAGAGATTGGCCAAGCTCCTACAATGAGCAGTTCTTC; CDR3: CATSRDWPSSYNEQFF
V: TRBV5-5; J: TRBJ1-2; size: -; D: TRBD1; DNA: TGTGCCAGCAGCTTGGCCGGGACAGCGAACTATGGCTACACCTTC; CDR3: CASSLAGTANYGYTF
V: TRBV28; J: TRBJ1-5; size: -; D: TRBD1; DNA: TGTGCCAGCAGATTATCCAGGGGGCCGGGCAATCAGCCCCAGCATTTT; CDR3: CASRLSRGPGNQPQHF
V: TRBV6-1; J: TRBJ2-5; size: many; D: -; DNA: TGTGCCAGCAGCCGACTACCTCAGTACCAAGAGACCCAGTACTTC; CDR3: CASSRLPQYQETQYF
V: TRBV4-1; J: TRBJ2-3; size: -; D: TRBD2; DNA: TGCGCCAGTCAGGCGGGAGGGGCAGATACGCAGTATTTT; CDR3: CASQAGGADTQYF
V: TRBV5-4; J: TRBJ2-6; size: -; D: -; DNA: TGTGCCAGCAGCTTGGGTCGGGGAAGCTCTGGGGCCAACGTCCTGACTTTC; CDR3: CASSLGRGSSGANVLTF
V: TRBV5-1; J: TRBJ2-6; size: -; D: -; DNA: TGCGCCAGCAGCTTGGGACTGCCCTCTGGGGCCAACGTCCTGACTTTC; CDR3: CASSLGLPSGANVLTF
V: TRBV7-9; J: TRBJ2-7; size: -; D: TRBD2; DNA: TGTGCCAGCAGCCGCCAACTAGCGGGGGTCAACGAGCAGTACTTC; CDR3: CASSRQLAGVNEQYF
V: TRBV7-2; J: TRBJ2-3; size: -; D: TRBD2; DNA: TGTGCCAGCAGCTTAGGAGCTAGCGGTAACGTCGATACGCAGTATTTT; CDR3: CASSLGASGNVDTQYF
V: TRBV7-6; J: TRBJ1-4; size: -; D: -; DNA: TGTGCCAGCAGCTTAGACCCACCAAGCTTTAATGAAAAACTGTTTTTT; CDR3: CASSLDPPSFNEKLFF
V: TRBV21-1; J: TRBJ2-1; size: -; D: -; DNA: TGTGCCAGCAGCGCACTAGCGGGGGGGGAGCAGTTCTTC; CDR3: CASSALAGGEQFF